The 29 T cell receptor beta chains below all came from one sample that was sequenced in a study of tumor and adjacent non-tumor tissue in lung cancer. No cell sorting was done before RNA was extracted from the tissue. Distant lung tissue was collected more than 3 cm away from the tumor edge. The library came from three nested PCR rounds adapted from ARM-PCR protocols. TCRdb re-called the multiplex PCR reads through MiXCR, storing one row per CDR3 protein. The sample includes 90,000 to 100,000 distinct CDR3 sequences, less than 85% of them seen just once. Material: distant non-tumor lung tissue. These receptors all stem from a man aged 55 to 70 with small cell lung cancer.

The genes are TRBV30 and TRBJ2-7; 8 nucleotides agree with TRBD2. The trim removed 2 bases at V and 11 bases at J, leaving 11 bases unmatched. CDR1 and CDR2 from the germline V gene are GTSNPN and SVGIG (reference sequence). The CDR3 is 13 residues long. CDR3 region: CAWSMYGSGSEYF. The CDR3 DNA reads TGTGCCTGGAGTATGTATGGAAGCGGGAGCGAGTACTTC.

This clonotype was recorded only once. The rearrangement links TRBV12-3 or TRBV12-4 to TRBJ1-5; D remains unclear. The germline V and J ends were trimmed by 7 bases and 2 bases, with 15 bases remaining between them. The CDR3 is 15 amino acids. CDR3 nucleotide sequence: TGTGCCAGCACCAAGGCGGGGAGTTGCAATCAGCCCCAGCATTTT. Translating gives CASTKAGSCNQPQHF.

As to this clonotype: The junction does not match germline at one end; this may be a read error. The chain is built from TRBV5-5 and TRBJ2-2; D might be TRBD2 (6 bases). CDR1 is SGHKS, CDR2 YYEKEE, per germline (reference sequence). This CDR3 has 15 residues. DNA for the CDR3: TGTGTCAGCAGCCATCAGGGACTTAGAACCGGGGAGCTGTTTTTT. Its protein product is CVSSHQGLRTGELFF.

For this clonotype: The CDR3 ends on some other residue instead of the conserved phenylalanine or tryptophan, so this is likely a read error. This chain links TRBV6-2 or TRBV6-3 with TRBJ2-7, with a tentative D call TRBD1 (5 bases). Germline CDR1 is MNHEY and CDR2 is SVGEGT. This CDR3 spans 13 amino acids. CDR3 coding DNA: TGTGCCAGCGGTTACTCCAGGGAAGGCGAGCAGTACGCC. As protein: CASGYSREGEQYA.

As concerns this clonotype: The CDR3 ends on some other residue instead of the conserved phenylalanine or tryptophan, so this is likely a read error. The chain couples TRBV4-1 to TRBJ2-1; D gene unclear. There are 13 residues in the CDR3. Germline V gives CDR1 MGHRA, CDR2 YSYEKL. The CDR3 here is CASSQPSAIEQFL. The CDR3 DNA is TGTGCCAGCAGCCAACCATCTGCAATTGAGCAGTTCTTA.

The chain uses TRBV4-1 and TRBJ2-7; maybe TRBD1 (5 bases). Trimming cost V 6 bases and J 7 bases, with 16 bases left between them. From germline, CDR1 is MGHRA and CDR2 YSYEKL. The CDR3 runs to 13 residues. The CDR3 sequence: CASSSDRLHEQYF. Written as DNA, the CDR3 is TGCGCCAGCAGTTCCGACAGACTCCATGAGCAGTACTTC.

As regards this clonotype: A junction boundary mismatches the germline segment, possibly from a read error. This chain joins TRBV4-2 and TRBJ2-7; no clear D. The CDR3 contains 14 residues. Per germline, CDR1 LGHNA and CDR2 YNFKEQ. CDR3 bases: TGTGCCAGCAACCAAGGTTTCAGCCCTTACGAGCAGTACTTC. Its protein is CASNQGFSPYEQYF.

This clonotype was seen once. Mismatch with germline at one junction end may stem from a read error. The genes are TRBV6-6 and TRBJ1-1; D may be TRBD1 (6 bases). The CDR3 covers 15 residues. Germline V gene sequence: CDR1 MNHNY, CDR2 SVGAGI (reference sequence). As DNA, the CDR3 is TGTGCCAGTAGTTACCCATCTACCAGGGGTCTTGAAGCTTTGTTT. It encodes CASSYPSTRGLEALF.

This clonotype was detected ten times or more. At one boundary the junction diverges from the germline segment, which might be a read error. V and J are TRBV5-4 and TRBJ2-3; 13 nucleotides agree with TRBD2. Per the germline V gene, CDR1 is SGHNT and CDR2 is YYREEE (reference sequence). This CDR3 spans 16 amino acids. The CDR3 sequence: CASSGRTSGSRDTQYF. CDR3 sequence (DNA): TGTGCCAGCAGCGGAAGGACTAGCGGGAGCAGAGATACGCAGTATTTT. The full variable domain, with the rest looked up from reference TRBV5-4 and TRBJ2-3, is ETGVTQSPTHLIKTRGQQVTLRCSSQSGHNTVSWYQQALGQGPQFIFQYYREEENGRGNFPPRFSGLQFPNYSSELNVNALELDDSALYLCASSGRTSGSRDTQYFGPGTRLTVL.

Of note for this clonotype: The CDR3 carries no conserved terminal phenylalanine or tryptophan, so it likely arises from a read error. The DNA is omitted, as the CDR3 cannot be located on it reliably, and the CDR3 follows TCRdb's listing. V is TRBV6-5 and J is TRBJ1-2; the DNA was not used to check the table's D call, TRBD1. Germline CDR1 and CDR2: MNHEY and SVGAGI. The CDR3 comprises 16 residues, both ends counted. The CDR3 spells CASTPVTGTGNYGYTL.

This clonotype was recorded only once. Germline is not matched at one junction end, which may reflect a read error. V usage is TRBV6-1 and J usage is TRBJ2-7; 7 positions agree with TRBD1. CDR1 is MNHNS, CDR2 SASEGT, per germline. The CDR3 sequence is 15 residues long. The CDR3 sequence is CASSQRDSHTYEQYF. CDR3 nucleotide sequence: TGCGCCAGCAGTCAAAGGGACAGCCACACCTACGAGCAGTACTTC.

This clonotype was found a few times. One end of the junction does not line up with germline, which may come from a read error. This chain joins TRBV6-5 and TRBJ2-1; D is ambiguous. This CDR3 is 12 amino acids long. Germline loops: CDR1 MNHEY, CDR2 SVGAGI. The CDR3 DNA is TGTGCCAGCAGTTCGATTTACAATGAGCAGTTTTTC. Amino acid sequence: CASSSIYNEQFF.

As concerns this clonotype: The junction does not match germline at one end; this may be a read error. The gene calls are TRBV11-2 and TRBJ2-1, with D perhaps TRBD1 (5 bases). Looked up from germline, CDR1 is SGHAT and CDR2 is FQNNGV. The CDR3 is 14 residues long. The CDR3 loop reads CASSLDAGLVQHFF. The CDR3 nucleotides read TGTGCCAGCAGCTTAGATGCAGGGTTGGTTCAGCACTTCTTC.

Points on this clonotype: Given a much more abundant clone one base away, this may be a read error. The chain is built from TRBV10-3 and TRBJ1-1; D is ambiguous. This CDR3 has 14 amino acids. Germline-derived CDR1 and CDR2 are ENHRY and SYGVKD. V lost 0 bases and J lost 11, with 16 bases in between. The CDR3 sequence: CAISESRGSFVAFF. In DNA form, the CDR3 reads TGTGCCATCAGTGAGTCGAGAGGGTCATTTGTGGCTTTCTTT.

With respect to this clonotype: Mismatch with germline at one junction end may stem from a read error. V usage is TRBV12-3 or TRBV12-4 and J usage is TRBJ2-1; possibly TRBD2 for D (5 bases). There are 14 residues in the CDR3. The CDR3, as DNA: TGTGCCAGCAGTTTGAGAGGGAGCGATAATGAGCAGTCCTTC. It encodes CASSLRGSDNEQSF.

As concerns this clonotype: Because it lacks the conserved phenylalanine or tryptophan at the end, this CDR3 is likely a read error. The DNA is omitted, as the CDR3 cannot be located on it reliably, and the CDR3 follows TCRdb's listing. V is TRBV11-2 and J is TRBJ2-1; TRBD2 is taken as the D call from the table, unchecked against the DNA. The CDR3 region is 14 residues in length, termini included. Per the germline V gene, CDR1 is SGHAT and CDR2 is FQNNGV. CDR3 amino acids: CASQKQQGDNEQSL.

A word on this clonotype: Its ends do not fully match the called genes, so a read error is possible. The chain couples TRBV6-1 to TRBJ2-1, with a possible D match to TRBD2 (5 bases). Germline CDR1 is MNHNS and CDR2 is SASEGT. The length of the CDR3 is 14 residues. The CDR3 DNA is TGTGCCAGCATCTTTAGCGTGAGTAGGAATGTGCAGTTATTC. Protein: CASIFSVSRNVQLF.

This chain connects TRBV11-2 to TRBJ1-1; no clear D. There are 16 residues in the CDR3. V lost 8 bases to trimming and J lost 4 bases, with 23 bases between them. CDR1 is SGHAT, CDR2 FQNNGV, per germline. CDR3 residues: CASLQPWRGLTTEAFF. The CDR3 DNA reads TGTGCCAGCCTACAGCCATGGCGAGGGTTAACCACTGAAGCTTTCTTT.

As for this clonotype: The final CDR3 position lacks the conserved phenylalanine or tryptophan, pointing to a likely read error. V and J are TRBV6-5 and TRBJ2-1; D is perhaps TRBD2 (5 bases). In germline, CDR1 is MNHEY, CDR2 SVGAGI. This CDR3 has 15 residues. The ends were cut back, 0 bases at V and 7 bases at J, with 13 bases in the middle. Written as DNA, the CDR3 is TGTGCCAGCAGTTACTCTGGAGGAATGGGTAATGAGCAGTTCATC. Encoded protein: CASSYSGGMGNEQFI.

In the case of this clonotype: One end of the junction is discordant with germline, which a read error may explain. This sequence joins TRBV2 and TRBJ2-5, with a weak D call TRBD2 (5 bases). The CDR3 has 14 residues. Germline V gene sequence: CDR1 SNHLY, CDR2 FYNNEI. DNA for the CDR3: TGTGCCAGCAGTGAAGGCCACGGTGGGGAGACCCAGTGCTTC. This codes for CASSEGHGGETQCF.

In the case of this clonotype: A read error may produce the germline difference seen at one junction end. The V gene is TRBV11-3, the J gene TRBJ2-1; D is tentatively TRBD1 or TRBD2 (5 bases each). Germline CDR1 reads SGHNT; CDR2 reads YENEEA. This CDR3 is built from 17 residues. CDR3 in amino acids: CASSSLGVGVSYYEQFF. Written as DNA, the CDR3 is TGTGCCAGCAGCTCTCTTGGTGTGGGGGTGTCCTACTATGAGCAGTTCTTC.

This clonotype has at least ten counts. The chain is built from TRBV30 and TRBJ1-5; D unresolved. Per the germline V gene, CDR1 is GTSNPN and CDR2 is SVGIG (reference sequence). The germline V and J ends were trimmed by 0 bases and 5 bases, with 8 bases remaining between them. The CDR3 totals 13 residues. As DNA, the CDR3 is TGTGCCTGGAGTGTCGGAGGTGATCAGCCCCAGCATTTT. Protein: CAWSVGGDQPQHF.

Regarding this clonotype: With a much larger clone just one base away, this may be a read error. CDR3 bases: TGCAGAGCCCGAGGGGTGGCGGGAGGGTACAATGAGCAGTTCTTC. It encodes CRARGVAGGYNEQFF. The chain employs TRBV20-1 and TRBJ2-1; 9 bases are shared with TRBD2. Germline assignment: CDR1 DFQATT and CDR2 SNEGSKA (reference sequence). The CDR3 runs 15 residues.

About this clonotype itself: A read error may account for a junction end that differs from germline. V is TRBV6-2 or TRBV6-3 and J is TRBJ2-1; D not resolved. Germline assignment: CDR1 MNHEY and CDR2 SVGEGT. CDR3 size: 12 residues. CDR3: CASSRPLAVRVF. The DNA for the CDR3 is TGTGCCAGCAGCCGTCCTCTGGCGGTCCGCGTCTTC.

This clonotype has just a few counts. A much larger clonotype is one base distant, so this may be a read error. V usage is TRBV29-1 and J usage is TRBJ2-3; TRBD2 matches at 8 bases. With V trimmed by 1 base and J by 4 bases, 10 bases remained unmatched. Germline-derived CDR1 and CDR2 are SQVTM and ANQGSEA. This CDR3 has 16 residues. The CDR3 protein is CSVEGGGGLGADTQYF. The CDR3 DNA follows: TGCAGCGTTGAAGGGGGGGGGGGACTAGGCGCAGATACGCAGTATTTT.

The J gene is TRBJ2-1, the V gene TRBV6-1, with TRBD2 matching 8 bases. Germline V lookup: CDR1 MNHNS, CDR2 SASEGT. This CDR3 has 14 amino acids. The V and J ends lost 7 bases and 8 bases, in that order; junction bases with no gene match: 10. This CDR3 is CASIFSGTRDEQFF. The CDR3 region has the DNA TGTGCCAGCATTTTTAGCGGGACTAGGGATGAGCAGTTCTTC.

The V call is TRBV28, the J call TRBJ2-7, with TRBD1 identical over 9 bases. Looked up from germline, CDR1 is MDHEN and CDR2 is SYDVKM. CDR3 length equals 14 residues. After removal of 6 bases from V and 2 bases from J, the junction contained 5 bases not matched to a gene. The CDR3 protein is CASRTGTGTYEQYF. Here the CDR3 DNA reads TGTGCCAGCAGGACCGGGACAGGGACCTACGAGCAGTACTTC.

Remarks on this clonotype: Likely a read error: the CDR3 ends without its conserved phenylalanine or tryptophan. The chain recombines TRBV10-2 with TRBJ2-1, with D possibly matching TRBD1 (5 bases). CDR3 length: 13 amino acids. CDR1 and CDR2 (germline): WSHSY, SAAADI. DNA of the CDR3: TGCGCAAGCAGCGAGACTGGCCAGGGTGAGCAGTTCTAC. This gives the protein CASSETGQGEQFY.

On this clonotype itself: The junction departs from the called germline gene at one end, perhaps through a read error. The chain uses TRBV6-5 and TRBJ1-1; 7 positions agree with TRBD1. Per germline, CDR1 MNHEY and CDR2 SVGAGI. CDR3 length: 16 amino acids. The DNA for the CDR3 is TGTGCAAGCAGTTATTCCCCTGAGGGGGCAGGCACTGAAGCTTTCTTT. It codes for CASSYSPEGAGTEAFF.